The rows below give T cell receptor beta chains drawn from one sample of a study of T cell repertoires in cytomegalovirus infection. Each CDR3 protein gets one entry after TCRdb re-called the reads with MiXCR. The table includes some 200,000 distinct CDR3 sequences, around 35% detected once. Antigens for these TCRs are unknown. Sample: CD8+ T cells from cultured PBMCs, taken from culture after CMV antigen stimulation. The source is a human donor in good health (CMV status not recorded). Some clones in this sample may be carry-over from other donors' samples. The CDR3 runs from the conserved cysteine through the conserved F or W. The order of the fields is V gene, J gene, clone size, D gene, CDR3 protein, CDR3 DNA. A D gene is named only where the DNA matches it firmly. Where a row states a size, it is once, few, many or the class of an expanded clone; other rows omit it.

TRBV7-4	TRBJ2-6	-	-	CASSLDEGQPSQFRRSGANVLTF	TGTGCCAGCAGCTTGGACGAAGGACAGCCTTCGCAGTTTAGGCGATCTGGGGCCAACGTCCTGACTTTC
TRBV7-3	TRBJ2-7	few	-	CASSSGPGEQYF	TGTGCCAGCAGCTCCGGACCAGGGGAGCAGTACTTC
TRBV6-1	TRBJ1-2	many	TRBD1	CASRNPRTGIYGYTF	TGTGCCAGCAGAAACCCCCGGACAGGGATCTATGGCTACACCTTC
TRBV28	TRBJ2-1	-	TRBD1	CASSSLRGRLDNEQFF	TGTGCCAGCAGTTCCCTCAGGGGGAGACTCGACAATGAGCAGTTCTTC
TRBV6-6	TRBJ1-1	few	-	CASSYSRAWDGRTNTEAFF	TGTGCCAGCAGTTACTCGAGGGCTTGGGATGGCAGGACGAACACTGAAGCTTTCTTT
TRBV5-5	TRBJ2-2	-	-	CPSSALWWRATGELFF	TGTCCCAGCAGCGCGCTATGGTGGAGGGCGACCGGGGAGCTGTTTTTT
TRBV7-8	TRBJ2-7	few	-	CASSLAGSGFYEQYF	TGTGCCAGCAGCTTAGCGGGCAGCGGGTTCTACGAGCAGTACTTC
TRBV6-6	TRBJ2-2	few	TRBD2	CASSSGGRAPGELFF	TGTGCCAGCAGTTCCGGCGGGAGGGCCCCCGGGGAGCTGTTTTTT
TRBV7-9	TRBJ2-2	-	TRBD1	CASSLTGVQNTGELFF	TGTGCCAGCAGCTTGACAGGGGTCCAGAACACCGGGGAGCTGTTTTTT
TRBV7-9	TRBJ1-1	-	-	CASSLSGLGTEAFF	TGTGCCAGCAGCTTATCGGGGTTGGGCACTGAAGCTTTCTTT
TRBV7-8	TRBJ2-1	many	-	CASSSDSLSTMKQFF	TGTGCCAGCAGTTCTGACTCTCTCTCTACAATGAAGCAGTTCTTC
TRBV7-6	TRBJ1-2	many	TRBD1	CASSQIDRVYGYTF	TGTGCCAGCAGCCAAATAGACAGGGTCTATGGCTACACCTTC
TRBV7-3	TRBJ2-1	few	-	CASSRIPSSYNEQFF	TGTGCCAGCAGCCGAATCCCTAGCTCCTACAATGAGCAGTTCTTC
TRBV4-2	TRBJ2-3	once	TRBD2	CASSLHPLAAEEDTQYF	TGTGCCAGCAGCCTTCACCCCCTAGCGGCGGAGGAGGATACGCAGTATTTT
TRBV19	TRBJ2-1	-	-	CASRFGEYNEQFF	TGTGCCAGTCGGTTCGGCGAGTACAATGAGCAGTTCTTC
TRBV12-5	TRBJ1-3	few	-	CASADDRNSGNTIYF	TGTGCTAGTGCCGACGACCGGAACTCTGGAAACACCATATATTTT